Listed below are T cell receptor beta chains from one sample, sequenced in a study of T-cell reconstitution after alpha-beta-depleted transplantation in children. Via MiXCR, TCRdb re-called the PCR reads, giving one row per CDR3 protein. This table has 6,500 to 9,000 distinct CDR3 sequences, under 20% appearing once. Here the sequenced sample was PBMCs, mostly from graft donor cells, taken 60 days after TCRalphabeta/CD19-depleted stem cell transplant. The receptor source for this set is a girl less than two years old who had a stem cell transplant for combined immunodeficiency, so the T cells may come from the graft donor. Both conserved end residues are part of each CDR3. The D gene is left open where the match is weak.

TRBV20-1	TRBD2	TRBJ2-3	CSARESVGGNTDTQYF
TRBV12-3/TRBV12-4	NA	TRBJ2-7	CASSFPTGGQYF
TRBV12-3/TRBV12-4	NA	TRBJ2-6	CASSQILLSSGANVLTF
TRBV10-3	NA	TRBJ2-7	CAGSYGLRTTYEQYF
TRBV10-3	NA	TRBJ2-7	CAISDGYEQYF
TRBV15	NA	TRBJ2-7	CATSRDLSYLDNF
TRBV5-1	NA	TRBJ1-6	CASSLTPGTPVLTLHF
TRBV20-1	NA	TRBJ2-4	CSAPVLAKNIQYF
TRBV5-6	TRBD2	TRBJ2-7	CASSLTRGSYEQYF
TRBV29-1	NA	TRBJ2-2	CSVVTHPYGELFF
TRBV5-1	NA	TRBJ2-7	CASSLTGEQYF
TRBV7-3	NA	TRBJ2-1	CASSFSSRVSYNEQFF
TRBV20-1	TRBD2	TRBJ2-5	CSARGLAGPIRWQETQYF
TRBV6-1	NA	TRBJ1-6	CASSRRTPTNSPLHF
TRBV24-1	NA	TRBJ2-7	CATSRASAAEEQYF
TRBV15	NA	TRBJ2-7	CATSRDSPPSRGYEQYF
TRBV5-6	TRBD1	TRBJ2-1	CASSPGQVSYNEQFF
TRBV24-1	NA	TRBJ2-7	CATSEGAGSEQYF
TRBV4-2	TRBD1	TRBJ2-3	CASSQDDRVDTQYF
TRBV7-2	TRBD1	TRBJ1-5	CASSFDRGQPQHF